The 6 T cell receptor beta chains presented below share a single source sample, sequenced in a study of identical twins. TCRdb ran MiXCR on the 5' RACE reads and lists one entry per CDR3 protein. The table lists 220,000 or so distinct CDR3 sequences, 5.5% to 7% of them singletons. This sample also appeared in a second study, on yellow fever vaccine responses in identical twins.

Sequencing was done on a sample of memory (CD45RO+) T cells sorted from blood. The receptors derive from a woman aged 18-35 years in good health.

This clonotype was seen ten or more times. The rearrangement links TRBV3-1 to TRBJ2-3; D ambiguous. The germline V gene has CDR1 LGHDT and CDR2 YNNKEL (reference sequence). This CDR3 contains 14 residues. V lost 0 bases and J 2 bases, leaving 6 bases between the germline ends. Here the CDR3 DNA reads TGTGCCAGCAGCCAAGATCGACTCACAGATACGCAGTATTTT. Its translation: CASSQDRLTDTQYF.

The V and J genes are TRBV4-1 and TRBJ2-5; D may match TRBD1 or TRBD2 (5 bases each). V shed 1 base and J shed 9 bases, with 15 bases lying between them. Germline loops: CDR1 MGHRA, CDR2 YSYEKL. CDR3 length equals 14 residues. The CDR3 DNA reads TGCGCCAGCAGCCAAGCTAGTGGGGGAATGTCCCAGTACTTC. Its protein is CASSQASGGMSQYF.

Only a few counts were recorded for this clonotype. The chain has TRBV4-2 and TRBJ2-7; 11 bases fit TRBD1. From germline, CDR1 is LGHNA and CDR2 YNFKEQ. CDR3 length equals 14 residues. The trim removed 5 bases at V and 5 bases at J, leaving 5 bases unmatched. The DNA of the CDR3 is TGTGCCAGCAGCTCCCGGGACAGGGGGAACGAGCAGTACTTC. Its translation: CASSSRDRGNEQYF.

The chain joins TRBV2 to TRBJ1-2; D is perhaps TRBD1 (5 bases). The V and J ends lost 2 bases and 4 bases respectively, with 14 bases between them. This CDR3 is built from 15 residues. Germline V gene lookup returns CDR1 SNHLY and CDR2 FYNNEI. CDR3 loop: CASSEKSGRGYGYTF. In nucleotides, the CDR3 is TGTGCCAGCAGTGAAAAGTCAGGGAGAGGCTATGGCTACACCTTC.

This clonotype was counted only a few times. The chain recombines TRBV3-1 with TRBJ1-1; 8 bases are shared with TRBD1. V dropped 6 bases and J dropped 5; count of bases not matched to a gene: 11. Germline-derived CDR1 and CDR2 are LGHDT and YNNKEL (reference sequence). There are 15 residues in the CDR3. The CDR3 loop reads CASSHGRTGRTEAFF. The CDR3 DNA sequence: TGTGCCAGCAGTCACGGCCGGACAGGGAGAACTGAAGCTTTCTTT.

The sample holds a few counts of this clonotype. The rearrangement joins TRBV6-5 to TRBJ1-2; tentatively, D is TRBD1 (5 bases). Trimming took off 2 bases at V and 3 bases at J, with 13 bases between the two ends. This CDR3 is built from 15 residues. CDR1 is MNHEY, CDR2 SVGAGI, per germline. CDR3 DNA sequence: TGTGCCAGCAGTTACGGGGGACCGGGAGACTATGGCTACACCTTC. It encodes CASSYGGPGDYGYTF.